The 10 T cell receptor beta chains below were found in one sample sequenced in a study of glioma-infiltrating T cells after dendritic cell vaccination. Profiling relied on immunoSEQ multiplex PCR, and the TCRdb table lists in-frame clones only, not all of them. The data show under 100,000 clones, with about 79% seen just once and roughly 5.6% held by the top ten. Source: blood, taken before dendritic cell vaccination. These receptors were taken from a human donor with glioblastoma.

The genes are TRBV7-6 and TRBJ2-5; 16 bases align to TRBD2. After removal of 4 bases from V and 2 bases from J, the junction contained 4 bases not matched to a gene. Germline assignment: CDR1 SGHVS and CDR2 FNYEAQ. This CDR3 has 17 amino acids. The CDR3 bases are TGTGCCAGCAGCTCGGGACTAGCGGGAGGGCATCAAGAGACCCAGTACTTC. The encoded protein is CASSSGLAGGHQETQYF. Full variable domain (missing parts from reference TRBV7-6 and TRBJ2-5): GAGVSQSPRYKVTKRGQDVALRCDPISGHVSLYWYRQALGQGPEFLTYFNYEAQQDKSGLPNDRFSAERPEGSISTLTIQRTEQRDSAMYRCASSSGLAGGHQETQYFGPGTRLLVL.

The table lists this clone with many counts. This chain joins TRBV7-9 and TRBJ2-3; TRBD1 is a possible D gene (6 bases). The CDR3 consists of 15 residues. With 0 bases removed from V and 0 bases from J, the gap between germline ends came to 7 bases. The germline gives CDR1 SEHNR, CDR2 FQNEAQ (reference sequence). This CDR3 is CASSLAGHSTDTQYF. In DNA, the CDR3 is TGTGCCAGCAGCTTAGCGGGACATAGCACAGATACGCAGTATTTT.

V is TRBV6-5 and J is TRBJ1-2; 7 nucleotides agree with TRBD1. The junction had 5 bases not matched to a gene; V was cut back by 0 bases and J by 7 bases. The CDR3 has 14 residues. Germline values: CDR1 MNHEY, CDR2 SVGAGI. The CDR3: CASSYSGQYPGYTF. The CDR3 bases are TGTGCCAGCAGTTACTCGGGACAGTACCCTGGCTACACCTTC.

The chain combines TRBV19 with TRBJ1-1; perhaps TRBD1 as D (5 bases). CDR3 length: 13 amino acids. V was shortened by 7 bases and J by 8 bases, with 17 bases between the two germline ends. In germline, CDR1 is LNHDA, CDR2 SQIVND (reference sequence). The CDR3: CASTSSGFAEAFF. CDR3 sequence (DNA): TGTGCCAGTACCTCCTCAGGGTTTGCGGAAGCTTTCTTT.

A few counts support this clone. This rearrangement joins TRBV9 to TRBJ2-7; 12 bases fit TRBD2. CDR3 length equals 17 residues. The germline CDR1 and CDR2 sequences are SGDLS and YYNGEE. The junction had 6 bases not matched to a gene; V was cut back by 2 bases and J by 0 bases. The CDR3 DNA sequence: TGTGCCAGCAGCGTCGGGACTAGCGGGCCTGGCTCCTACGAGCAGTACTTC. Protein sequence: CASSVGTSGPGSYEQYF. The full variable domain, its missing parts supplied by reference TRBV9 and TRBJ2-7, is DSGVTQTPKHLITATGQRVTLRCSPRSGDLSVYWYQQSLDQGLQFLIQYYNGEERAKGNILERFSAQQFPDLHSELNLSSLELGDSALYFCASSVGTSGPGSYEQYFGPGTRLTVT.

The V call is TRBV30, the J call TRBJ2-5; the D gene is possibly TRBD1 (6 bases). Judging by the DNA end, TRBJ2-7 fits better; the J call may be wrong. The CDR3 covers 12 residues. Germline loops: CDR1 GTSNPN, CDR2 SVGIG (reference sequence). The CDR3 loop is CAWSVQGYEQYF. In DNA form, the CDR3 reads TGTGCCTGGAGTGTACAGGGTTACGAGCAGTACTTC.

The chain is built from TRBV2 and TRBJ2-2; 10 bases are shared with TRBD2. V shed 5 bases, J shed 4 bases, and the junction held 4 bases outside the gene matches. CDR1 SNHLY and CDR2 FYNNEI come from the germline V gene. This CDR3 contains 15 residues. The CDR3 region is CASSPRLAGTGELFF. Here the CDR3 DNA reads TGTGCCAGCAGTCCCAGACTAGCGGGCACCGGGGAGCTGTTTTTT.

The chain employs TRBV9 and TRBJ2-2; D is ambiguous. The CDR3 has 15 amino acids. Germline assignment: CDR1 SGDLS and CDR2 YYNGEE. V was clipped by 0 bases and J by 6 bases, with 12 bases between them. The CDR3 reads CASSVAAFGAGELFF. In DNA, the CDR3 is TGTGCCAGCAGCGTAGCGGCGTTTGGAGCCGGGGAGCTGTTTTTT.

This chain links TRBV6-5 with TRBJ2-3, with 7 bases matching TRBD2. This CDR3 comprises 15 residues. V trimming: 2 bases; J trimming: 0 bases; junction bases outside the gene matches: 2. CDR1 and CDR2 from the germline V gene are MNHEY and SVGAGI. CDR3 sequence: CASSYGSGSTDTQYF. CDR3 sequence (DNA): TGTGCCAGCAGTTACGGTAGCGGGAGCACAGATACGCAGTATTTT.

This clone was recorded once. The chain couples TRBV18 to TRBJ1-2; D ambiguous. V lost 3 bases to trimming and J lost 3 bases, with 11 bases between them. CDR1 and CDR2 (germline): KGHSH, LQKENI. The length of the CDR3 is 14 residues. The CDR3 sequence: CASSPTARDYGYTF. In nucleotides, the CDR3 is TGTGCCAGCTCACCCACCGCGCGGGACTATGGCTACACCTTC.